This passage covers 18 T cell receptor beta chains from one sample sequenced in a study of T-cell reconstitution after alpha-beta-depleted transplantation in children (dated by TCRdb to 2016 to 2017). This specimen's treatment or condition label, per the study, means: allogeneic hematopoietic cell transplantation with graft depleted of TCRalphabeta T cells and CD19 B cells. The library was prepared using PCR. Instrument on record: Illumina HiSeq 2500. Molecular barcoding was employed in the preparation of TCR libraries, with unique molecular identifiers being used to normalize TCRbeta repertoire quantification. TCRdb trimmed the raw reads at Q25, called clones with MiXCR and kept productive beta chains. Rows are unified per CDR3 protein, each entry keeping the most common DNA and genes. The table for this sample lists about 580,000 distinct CDR3 sequences; roughly a quarter of them were counted only once. Of the sample, around a third falls within the top ten clones.

Source: PBMCs, taken before TCRalphabeta/CD19-depleted stem cell transplant. These receptors were obtained from a boy younger than two with Wiskott-Aldrich syndrome, due to receive a stem cell transplant.

This clonotype was seen a handful of times. V and J are TRBV6-1 and TRBJ2-3, with D perhaps TRBD2 (6 bases). The CDR3 sequence is 14 residues long. The germline V and J ends were trimmed by 5 bases and 1 base, with 10 bases remaining between them. The germline V gene encodes CDR1 MNHNS and CDR2 SASEGT. The CDR3 loop is CASSRRDGTDTQYF. CDR3 nucleotide sequence: TGTGCCAGCAGTCGGCGGGACGGCACAGATACGCAGTATTTT.

This clonotype turned up a few times. The CDR3 coding sequence is TGTGCCAGCAGCCAGGGGGACAGATGGTACGAGCAGTACTTC. Its translation is CASSQGDRWYEQYF. The chain employs TRBV3-1 and TRBJ2-7, with 7 positions matching TRBD1. After removal of 3 bases from V and 4 bases from J, the junction contained 6 bases not matched to a gene. In germline, CDR1 is LGHDT, CDR2 YNNKEL (reference sequence). The CDR3 length is 14 residues.

The chain links TRBV5-1 to TRBJ2-1; 12 nucleotides line up with TRBD2. This CDR3 is built from 17 residues. The germline gives CDR1 SGHRS, CDR2 YFSETQ. The V segment lost 1 base and the J segment 8 bases; nucleotides outside the gene matches: 10. CDR3 nucleotide sequence: TGCGCCAGCAGCTTGCCAGGGCCTAGCGGGAGGGCTGATGAGCAGTTCTTC. This codes for CASSLPGPSGRADEQFF.

This sequence joins TRBV5-1 and TRBJ1-6; D perhaps matches TRBD1 (5 bases). The CDR3 spans 17 residues. The V end lost 0 bases, the J end lost 7 bases, and 17 bases lay between the germline ends. Germline-derived CDR1 and CDR2 are SGHRS and YFSETQ. The CDR3 loop is CASSLAETADINSPLHF. The DNA for the CDR3 is TGCGCCAGCAGCTTGGCGGAGACAGCGGACATCAATTCACCCCTCCACTTT.

This clonotype was seen more than once but under ten times. The chain combines TRBV20-1 with TRBJ2-3, with D maybe TRBD1 (6 bases). The V gene's germline CDR1 is DFQATT and CDR2 SNEGSKA (reference sequence). The CDR3 is made up of 13 amino acids. With 5 bases removed from V and 8 bases from J, the gap between germline ends came to 17 bases. CDR3 residues: CSAGNLRGFTQYF. The CDR3 DNA follows: TGCAGTGCTGGAAATCTCAGGGGTTTTACGCAGTATTTT.

This clonotype has a handful of counts. The chain uses TRBV20-1 and TRBJ2-1; TRBD1 is a possible D gene (6 bases). Trimming removed 6 bases at V and 5 bases at J, with 17 bases between. This CDR3 has 14 residues. Germline V gives CDR1 DFQATT, CDR2 SNEGSKA (reference sequence). CDR3 sequence reads: CSASQGLAHNEQFF. The CDR3 DNA sequence: TGCAGTGCGTCTCAGGGGCTAGCTCACAATGAGCAGTTCTTC.

In this sample, this clonotype turned up a few times. The rearrangement uses TRBV5-1 and TRBJ1-4; D may be TRBD1 (5 bases). This CDR3 contains 14 residues. Trimming cost V 0 bases and J 10 bases, with 13 bases left between them. Germline V gene lookup returns CDR1 SGHRS and CDR2 YFSETQ. CDR3 loop: CASSLEGAFGKLFF. As DNA, the CDR3 is TGCGCCAGCAGCTTGGAAGGGGCGTTCGGAAAACTGTTTTTT.

This sequence joins TRBV4-1 and TRBJ2-7, with 9 bases fitting TRBD2. Looked up from germline, CDR1 is MGHRA and CDR2 is YSYEKL. Unmatched junction bases numbered 3, after V lost 1 base and J lost 5 bases. The CDR3 length is 14 residues. CDR3 coding DNA: TGCGCCAGCAGCCAAGCCCGGACTAGCGACGAGCAGTACTTC. This codes for CASSQARTSDEQYF.

The chain uses TRBV20-1 and TRBJ2-1, with 7 bases that match TRBD1. The CDR3 extends over 13 amino acids. V dropped 6 bases and J dropped 4; count of bases not matched to a gene: 6. CDR1 is DFQATT, CDR2 SNEGSKA, per germline (reference sequence). CDR3 sequence reads: CSATDRTYNEQFF. CDR3 bases: TGCAGTGCCACGGACAGGACTTACAATGAGCAGTTCTTC.

The chain links TRBV5-1 to TRBJ2-7; D unclear. The CDR3 consists of 14 residues. The germline CDR1 and CDR2 sequences are SGHRS and YFSETQ. Trimming shortened V by 0 bases and J by 2 bases, and 9 bases separated the two germline ends. The CDR3 DNA follows: TGCGCCAGCAGCTTGGCTATTCAACCCTACGAGCAGTACTTC. Encoded protein: CASSLAIQPYEQYF.

This clonotype occurred a few times. The chain joins TRBV25-1 to TRBJ1-2; 8 positions match TRBD1. V trimming: 8 bases; J trimming: 7 bases; junction bases outside the gene matches: 6. The CDR3 loop spans 12 amino acids. The germline gives CDR1 MGHDK, CDR2 SYGVNS. The CDR3 spells CASQTGGGGYTF. The CDR3 DNA reads TGTGCCAGCCAAACAGGGGGAGGTGGCTACACCTTC.

The chain links TRBV27 to TRBJ1-2, with D possibly being TRBD1 (5 bases). The V end was cut by 3 bases, the J end by 4 bases, with 18 bases between. The CDR3 consists of 16 residues. In germline, CDR1 is MNHEY, CDR2 SMNVEV (reference sequence). The DNA of the CDR3 is TGTGCCAGCAGTTTCAGGCAGGGAATAATCAGCTATGGCTACACCTTC. Translated, it gives CASSFRQGIISYGYTF.

In this sample, this clonotype turned up a few times. The rearrangement joins TRBV10-3 to TRBJ2-7; no firm D call. Germline loops: CDR1 ENHRY, CDR2 SYGVKD. This CDR3 spans 14 amino acids. V lost 3 bases to trimming and J lost 1 base, with 10 bases between them. The CDR3 loop reads CAISELGASYEQYF. DNA of the CDR3: TGTGCCATCAGTGAATTGGGTGCTTCCTACGAGCAGTACTTC.

The chain combines TRBV2 with TRBJ1-1; D perhaps matches TRBD1 (6 bases). Between the trimmed V and J ends, which lost 4 bases and 0 bases, there was a span of 12 bases. Germline CDR1 reads SNHLY; CDR2 reads FYNNEI. CDR3 length equals 15 residues. The CDR3 region is CASSGQGRMNTEAFF. The CDR3 coding sequence is TGTGCCAGCAGTGGTCAGGGGAGGATGAACACTGAAGCTTTCTTT.

V gene TRBV10-3 combines with J gene TRBJ2-3; 8 nucleotides agree with TRBD2. The CDR3 loop spans 16 amino acids. CDR1 is ENHRY and CDR2 is SYGVKD in the germline V gene. V gave up 3 bases and J gave up 2 bases; unmatched junction bases: 7. In DNA form, the CDR3 reads TGTGCCATCAGTGAAGCCGGGACTAGAATCACAGATACGCAGTATTTT. Its protein is CAISEAGTRITDTQYF.

This clonotype was counted between two and nine times. The chain links TRBV20-1 to TRBJ2-2; no clear D. V lost 2 bases and J 4 bases, leaving 14 bases between the germline ends. CDR1 DFQATT and CDR2 SNEGSKA come from the germline V gene (reference sequence). This CDR3 region has 15 residues. The CDR3 bases are TGCAGTGCTAGATTCGGGCCTATGGGCACCGGGGAGCTGTTTTTT. Translated: CSARFGPMGTGELFF.

This clonotype was recorded at least ten times. The V gene is TRBV7-9, the J gene TRBJ2-2; the D gene is possibly TRBD2 (6 bases). V shed 5 bases and J shed 0 bases, with 10 bases lying between them. CDR3 length equals 15 residues. From germline, CDR1 is SEHNR and CDR2 FQNEAQ (reference sequence). The CDR3 bases are TGTGCCAGCAGCCTAAGCGGGCCGAACACCGGGGAGCTGTTTTTT. Encoded protein: CASSLSGPNTGELFF.

The chain is built from TRBV10-3 and TRBJ2-5; 7 bases agree with TRBD2. The CDR3 has 15 amino acids. Germline CDR1 is ENHRY and CDR2 is SYGVKD. The J segment lost 4 bases and the V segment lost 6 bases, leaving 11 bases of the junction unmatched. The chain's CDR3 is CAISARGGSAETQYF. The CDR3 DNA is TGTGCCATCAGCGCGAGGGGCGGGAGTGCAGAGACCCAGTACTTC.